This T cell receptor (beta chain) was captured by sequencing in a study of CD8 T cells in Susac syndrome (dated by TCRdb to the late 2010s). In terms of the full investigation: Whether CD8+ T cell activation and differentiation in Susac syndrome was antigen driven was tested using repertoire sequencing. On the study overall, not on this receptor specifically: The number of individuals in the TCR sequencing and HLA analysis was recognized as being relatively small.

Peripheral blood CD8+ and CD4+ T cells from healthy donors, Susac syndrome patients and multiple sclerosis patients were profiled using high-throughput TCR beta sequencing. Healthy donors were included as age- and sex-matched controls. Bulk CD8+ and CD4+ T cells were purified by magnetic negative isolation, while CD8+ TEMRA cells were enriched using FACS. Blood was drawn into EDTA tubes, processed within 24 hours, and PBMCs were isolated by density gradient centrifugation. PBMCs destined for TCR sequencing were cryopreserved in liquid nitrogen and later thawed in a 37 °C water bath. The sorted or isolated CD4+, CD8+ and CD8+ TEMRA cells had a purity of 90% or higher. To note about this clonotype: The target of this receptor is not known. No clone much larger than this one lies a single base away; base qualities are absent.

RNA was extracted using the RNeasy kit, and about 0.5 to 1 ug of the RNA was reverse transcribed with random hexamers. The immunoSEQ multiplex PCR assay, covering 54 Vbeta and 13 Jbeta segments, was used to amplify TCR beta CDR3 regions. Bias from PCR amplification was corrected by using a synthetic template baseline for primer optimization and for computational correction. The authors' pipeline ran thus. Reads were annotated to V, D and J genes per IMGT and analyzed with immunoSEQ Analyzer, keeping only productive sequences. Clonality was computed as one minus Shannon entropy normalized by log2 of the number of productive unique sequences. For each patient and control, public and private clones were evaluated among the 100 most prevalent clones. Susac-specific clones were defined as absent from healthy and MS cohorts, roughly 1,100 published viral clones and other ImmuneACCESS disease sequences. The public reads were run again by TCRdb, first through fastp at Q25 and then through MiXCR, and only productive beta chains were kept. Duplicate CDR3 protein sequences are folded into a single record with the most common DNA and genes. V and J calls and clone size were set by TCRdb, not the authors. This sample has approximately 120,000 distinct CDR3 sequences in its table, and around 90% of those were observed once. The ten largest clones represent 0.11% to 0.15% of the sample.

Looking up the germline V gene yields CDR1 SGHDN and CDR2 FVKESK. The CDR3, from cysteine to phenylalanine, totals 18 residues. This entry keeps only the CDR3 DNA: 54 bases, framed from base 1. The junction shows trimming of 4 bases on V and 1 base on J, and the gene matches do not reach 11 bases of it. The chain is made from TRBV14 and TRBJ1-4; the central 8 bases match TRBD1. Sequences were obtained from CD4+ T cells from PBMCs. The TCR comes from a human donor in good health. The CDR3 region has the sequence CASSRSGTGVLTNEKLFF. The DNA sequence reads TGTGCCAGCAGCCGATCCGGGACAGGCGTACTAACTAATGAAAAACTGTTTTTT. Full variable domain (CDR3 extended with the reference TRBV14 and TRBJ1-4 proteins): EAGVTQFPSHSVIEKGQTVTLRCDPISGHDNLYWYRRVMGKEIKFLLHFVKESKQDESGMPNNRFLAERTGGTYSTLKVQPAELEDSGVYFCASSRSGTGVLTNEKLFFGSGTQLSVL.